This record covers a single T cell receptor (beta chain). Its antigen is undetermined. The sample comes from a study of cytomegalovirus exposure and HLA in healthy donors. Primers included in the PCR were 60 Vbeta and 13 Jbeta primers. In the authors' workflow: In a later analysis, the count reached some 73 million unique TCR beta chains, with 9 million to 11 million shared. Profiled with immunoSEQ multiplex PCR; TCRdb holds only in-frame clones, not every one. V and J calls and clone size are as listed in that table; D and trimming were resolved from the DNA. This repertoire shows roughly 170,000 clones, 80% found once; its top ten account for about 1.3%. The V end was cut by 5 bases, the J end by 2 bases, with 6 bases between. CDR3 length: 11 residues. The germline V gene encodes CDR1 DFQATT and CDR2 SNEGSKA (reference sequence). Points from the study as a whole: In an earlier analysis, about 87% or about 30%: the productive usage of most TCR beta V segments. There was a cluster of highly shared sequence variants that was likely a sequencing artifact. Usually a TCR sequence was rare, but some public TCRs were found in many donors.

The TCR comes from a man between 25 and 39 years old in good health and CMV-seronegative. The rearrangement joins TRBV20-1 to TRBJ2-5; possibly TRBD1 for D (6 bases). Sequencing input: PBMCs. CDR3: CSAGQQETQYF. The CDR3 DNA reads as TGCAGTGCTGGACAGCAAGAGACCCAGTACTTC.